This T cell receptor (beta chain) derives from a study of T-cell memory formation after mild COVID-19 (dated by TCRdb to 2020 to 2022). For the wider study: TCR sequence clusters from the two donors were largely donor specific. Longitudinal TCRalpha and TCRbeta repertoire sequencing tracked T-cell clones expanding and contracting after mild COVID-19 in a couple of donors. The cohort was made up of two young adult volunteers, one female and one male, who were previously healthy. The research as a whole found: Only a couple of mild cases were covered by the study, and larger cohorts that include severe cases with pre-infection samples were considered necessary. Some responding clones were detected in pre-infection memory, which suggested that pre-existing cross-reactive memory T cells had joined the SARS-CoV-2 response. Clones that contracted from day 15 to 85 showed balanced CD4/CD8 phenotypes, whereas a second wave of clones that expanded from day 15 to 37 leaned towards CD4+. SARS-CoV-2 specificity of the second-wave clones peaking on day 37 was not confirmed. Contracting CD4+ clones appeared mostly in the CM and EM memory subsets, whereas CD8+ clones were enriched in EMRA.

For CDR1 and CDR2, the germline V gene lists LGHNA and YSLEER. At the junction V is shortened by 3 bases and J by 7 bases; bases outside the gene matches: 13. The CDR3 starts with the cysteine, ends with the phenylalanine, and has 17 residues. The CDR3 DNA has 51 bases and is translated from base 1. This clonotype showed up many times. Its specific antigen is unknown. No qualities accompany the bases; no much larger clone lies one base away. Ficoll-Paque density gradient centrifugation was the method used to isolate PBMCs. Sequencing instrument: Illumina NovaSeq 6000. cDNA libraries for TCRalpha and TCRbeta were prepared by 5'RACE using constant-segment primers, with sample barcodes and unique molecular identifiers added. Trizol reagent was used to extract RNA from every sample. Libraries were amplified in two PCR steps, with a second sample barcode and Illumina TruSeq adapters added in the second step. Libraries were sequenced on an Illumina NovaSeq with 2 x 150 bp paired-end reads. Concerning the study's data processing: With migec v1.2.7, reads were demultiplexed and then collapsed into UMI-guided consensus sequences. With mixcr v2.1.11, UMI consensuses were aligned to TRA and TRB V and J templates and assembled into clonotypes. A clonotype was counted as expanded or contracted only if both edgeR and NoisET called the change significant, with noise models trained on biological replicates. edgeR calls used a false discovery rate-adjusted p below 0.01 and a log2 fold-change threshold of 1. As an exploratory analysis of dynamics, max-normalized trajectories of the 1000 most abundant clonotypes were examined by PCA with hierarchical clustering. Each responding clone was given a CD4 or CD8 phenotype based on the CD4+ and CD8+ repertoires, which had been sequenced separately. The raw public data were reprocessed by TCRdb itself: fastp quality trimming at Q25, MiXCR clonotype calling, in-frame beta chains only. Rows are unified per CDR3 protein, each entry keeping the most common DNA and genes. These V and J calls originate from TCRdb's pipeline instead of the authors' own analysis. Recorded for this sample are 250,000 to 350,000 distinct CDR3 sequences; approximately 15% of them occurred a single time. Over 20% of the sample rests with the top ten.

In this chain, TRBV4-3 is recombined with TRBJ2-3; 10 bases in between match TRBD2. This TCR was recovered from a man between 18 and 29 years old who had mild COVID-19 (a few samples of this study predate the infection). The sample titles of this study are shuffled in the database, so cell type and time point are left out; the donor was told from shared clones. Material: PBMCs or a T cell subset sorted from them (not recorded which). In nucleotide form, the sequence is TGCGCCAGCAGCCAGGATTTTAGCGGGGGGCCGTACTATACGCAGTATTTT. This codes for CASSQDFSGGPYYTQYF.